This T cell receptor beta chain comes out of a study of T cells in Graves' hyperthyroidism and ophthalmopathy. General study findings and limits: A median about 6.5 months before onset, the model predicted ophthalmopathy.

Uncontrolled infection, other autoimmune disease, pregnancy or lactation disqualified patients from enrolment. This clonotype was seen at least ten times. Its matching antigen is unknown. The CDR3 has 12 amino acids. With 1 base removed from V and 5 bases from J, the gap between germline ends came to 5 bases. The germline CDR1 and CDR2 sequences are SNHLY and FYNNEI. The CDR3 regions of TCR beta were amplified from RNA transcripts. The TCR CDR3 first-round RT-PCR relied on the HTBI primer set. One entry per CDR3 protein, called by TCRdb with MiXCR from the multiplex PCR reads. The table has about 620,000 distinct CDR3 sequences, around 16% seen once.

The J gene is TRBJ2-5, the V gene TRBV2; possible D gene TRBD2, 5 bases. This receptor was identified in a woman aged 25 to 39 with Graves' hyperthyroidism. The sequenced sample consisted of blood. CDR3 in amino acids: CASSEGGETQYF. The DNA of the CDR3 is TGTGCCAGCAGTGAAGGCGGGGAGACCCAGTACTTC.